The subject of this entry is one TCR beta chain. Its antigen is undetermined. Germline loops: CDR1 SGDLS, CDR2 YYNGEE. The CDR3 has 16 residues. The germline V and J ends were trimmed by 4 bases and 0 bases, with 14 bases remaining between them. Here immunoSEQ multiplex PCR was the method, and the copy in TCRdb shows in-frame clones only, minus some. The table shows some 5,000 clones, with 50% to 60% occurring only once. The data are from a study of CXCR4 blockade with PD-1 therapy in pancreatic cancer. Study-wide findings and caveats: Convergent selection by common tumor antigens was suggested by nucleotide rearrangement counts.

The specimen was tumor tissue. The chain is built from TRBV9 and TRBJ2-1, with D perhaps matching TRBD2 (5 bases). The clonotype comes from a human donor with pancreatic ductal adenocarcinoma. The CDR3 here is CASSLAGRYSYNEQFF. CDR3 nucleotides: TGTGCCAGCAGCCTAGCCGGGCGGTACTCCTACAATGAGCAGTTCTTC.